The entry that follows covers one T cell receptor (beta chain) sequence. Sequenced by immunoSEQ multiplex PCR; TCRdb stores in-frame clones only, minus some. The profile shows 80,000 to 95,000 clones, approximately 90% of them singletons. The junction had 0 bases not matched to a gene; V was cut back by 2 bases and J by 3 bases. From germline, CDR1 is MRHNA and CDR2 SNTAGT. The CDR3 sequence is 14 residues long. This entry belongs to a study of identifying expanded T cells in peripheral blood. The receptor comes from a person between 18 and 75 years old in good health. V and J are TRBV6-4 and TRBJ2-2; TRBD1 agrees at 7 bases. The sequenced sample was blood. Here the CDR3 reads CASSDDRDTGELFF. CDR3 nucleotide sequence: TGTGCCAGCAGTGACGACAGGGACACCGGGGAGCTGTTTTTT.